The clone carrying this TCR beta chain was counted at least ten times. The data are from a study of early T cells in non-severe SARS-CoV-2 infection. TCRdb re-called the 5' RACE reads through MiXCR, storing one row per CDR3 protein. The data show about 67,000 distinct CDR3 sequences, under 14% seen once. CDR1 is WSHSY, CDR2 SAAADI, per germline. Trimming took off 6 bases at V and 0 bases at J, with 3 bases between the two ends. The CDR3 contains 13 residues. This rearrangement joins TRBV10-2 to TRBJ1-6; D uncertain. Sequenced: whole blood. The sequence derives from an adult who was a healthcare worker with PCR-confirmed SARS-CoV-2 infection or an uninfected control (not recorded which). As DNA, the CDR3 is TGCGCCAGCAGGAGCTCCTATAATTCACCCCTCCACTTT. Encoded protein: CASRSSYNSPLHF.